This passage covers 23 T cell receptor beta chains from one sample sequenced in a study of CD8+ T cells in alopecia areata listed by TCRdb under 2018. Library construction relied on the immunoSEQ multiplex PCR assay. RNA was extracted from all samples and reverse transcribed into cDNA as template for TCR sequencing. Entries here come from immuneACCESS through TCRdb and include only in-frame sequences with V and J called. Some clones fail to appear in such tables; in the studies checked, an unresolved V gene covers under half of the shortfall, and the cause of the remainder is unknown. The sample table holds 90,000 or so clones, of which roughly 46% were seen once. About 17% of the sample belongs to the ten largest clones. Sample time point, as interpreted from the label and publication: roughly 26 weeks on oral tofacitinib. The meaning of the sample's treatment or condition label: oral pan-JAK inhibitor, 5-10 mg twice daily.

The starting material was CD8+ T cells sorted from blood, obtained at week 24, from a patient treated with tofacitinib. The receptors come from a human donor with alopecia areata.

The chain joins TRBV9 to TRBJ1-5, with 12 bases lining up with TRBD1. V shed 3 bases and J 7 bases; nucleotides not matched to a gene: 2. CDR1 is SGDLS, CDR2 YYNGEE, per germline. The CDR3 runs to 14 residues. CDR3 nucleotides: TGTGCCAGCAGCGCCGGGACAGGGGGCCAGCCCCAGCATTTT. Its translation: CASSAGTGGQPQHF. The variable domain in full, with the rest retrieved from reference TRBV9 and TRBJ1-5, is DSGVTQTPKHLITATGQRVTLRCSPRSGDLSVYWYQQSLDQGLQFLIQYYNGEERAKGNILERFSAQQFPDLHSELNLSSLELGDSALYFCASSAGTGGQPQHFGDGTRLSIL.

This clone turned up a few times. The rearrangement uses TRBV5-1 and TRBJ2-5, with D tentatively TRBD2 (6 bases). Germline loops: CDR1 SGHRS, CDR2 YFSETQ. V lost 5 bases to trimming and J lost 3 bases, with 17 bases between them. The CDR3 sequence is 15 residues long. The CDR3: CASRDLLAFEETQYF. The CDR3 bases are TGCGCCAGCAGGGACCTGCTAGCGTTTGAAGAGACCCAGTACTTC.

V is TRBV29-1 and J is TRBJ2-1; tentative D call: TRBD2 (6 bases). CDR1 and CDR2 (germline): SQVTM, ANQGSEA. The CDR3 is 13 residues long. The CDR3 DNA reads as TGCAATGCAAGGAGGCCAGGAGGGAATGAGCAGTTCTTC. Its translation: CNARRPGGNEQFF.

This clone was seen a handful of times. The chain couples TRBV19 to TRBJ1-2; D not resolved. This CDR3 spans 13 amino acids. The germline gives CDR1 LNHDA, CDR2 SQIVND (reference sequence). The ends were cut back, 1 base at V and 4 bases at J, with 7 bases in the middle. CDR3 DNA sequence: TGTGCCAGTAGTATAGGCGGCAGCTATGGCTACACCTTC. Its translation: CASSIGGSYGYTF.

The chain carries TRBV29-1 and TRBJ2-1; D might be TRBD1 (6 bases). Between the trimmed V and J ends, which lost 7 bases and 7 bases, there was a span of 14 bases. The CDR3 runs 12 residues. Germline V lookup: CDR1 SQVTM, CDR2 ANQGSEA. The CDR3 coding sequence is TGCAGCGGGGGCCTCCAGGGGAATGAGCAGTTCTTC. This sequence encodes CSGGLQGNEQFF.

The chain employs TRBV29-1 and TRBJ2-7; 9 positions agree with TRBD1. This CDR3 has 14 residues. V trimming: 4 bases; J trimming: 1 base; junction bases outside the gene matches: 5. Germline assignment: CDR1 SQVTM and CDR2 ANQGSEA. The CDR3 sequence is CSVAGTGRSYEQYF. The CDR3 DNA sequence: TGCAGCGTTGCCGGGACAGGGAGATCCTACGAGCAGTACTTC.

This clone was seen more than once but under ten times. The chain uses TRBV6-6 and TRBJ2-3; D possibly corresponds to TRBD2 (5 bases). The CDR3 loop spans 13 amino acids. Per the germline V gene, CDR1 is MNHNY and CDR2 is SVGAGI (reference sequence). As DNA, the CDR3 is TGTGCTACGGTGGGAGCGCCGCGGGATACGCAGTATTTT. Residues: CATVGAPRDTQYF.

This clone was seen a handful of times. The chain uses TRBV30 and TRBJ2-3; TRBD2 might be the D (5 bases). There are 14 residues in the CDR3. Germline V gives CDR1 GTSNPN, CDR2 SVGIG (reference sequence). Trimming took off 1 base at V and 4 bases at J, with 12 bases between the two ends. The CDR3 nucleotides are TGTGCCTGGAGTGGCGGAGGTGGGGCAGATACGCAGTATTTT. Translating gives CAWSGGGGADTQYF. The full variable domain, in which reference TRBV30 and TRBJ2-3 provide the parts outside the CDR3, is SQTIHQWPATLVQPVGSPLSLECTVEGTSNPNLYWYRQAAGRGLQLLFYSVGIGQISSEVPQNLSASRPQDRQFILSSKKLLLSDSGFYLCAWSGGGGADTQYFGPGTRLTVL.

Only a few counts were recorded for this clone. The V call is TRBV5-1, the J call TRBJ1-2, with 7 bases aligning to TRBD1. The germline gives CDR1 SGHRS, CDR2 YFSETQ. This CDR3 comprises 14 residues. After removal of 3 bases from V and 4 bases from J, the junction contained 6 bases not matched to a gene. The CDR3 nucleotides read TGCGCCAGCAGCTCCACAGGGGCGGTCTATGGCTACACCTTC. This gives the protein CASSSTGAVYGYTF.

This clone ranks as medium-sized. Other DNA sequences in the same sample also yield this CDR3. This sequence joins TRBV6-4 and TRBJ2-3; a weak D match, TRBD2 (5 bases). The CDR3 has 14 residues. In germline, CDR1 is MRHNA, CDR2 SNTAGT. The ends were cut back, 2 bases at V and 0 bases at J, with 6 bases in the middle. The CDR3, as DNA: TGTGCCAGCAGTGACGGCGGGAGCACAGATACGCAGTATTTT. Protein: CASSDGGSTDTQYF.

V gene TRBV5-6 combines with J gene TRBJ1-1; 8 nucleotides line up with TRBD1. Trimming took 4 bases from V and 5 from J; bases not matched to a gene: 10. Germline CDR1 SGHDT, CDR2 YYEEEE. The CDR3 has 15 residues. CDR3 sequence: CASSTYRGFNTEAFF. In DNA form, the CDR3 reads TGTGCCAGCAGCACGTACAGGGGGTTCAATACTGAAGCTTTCTTT.

This rearrangement joins TRBV2 to TRBJ2-7; a weak D match, TRBD2 (7 bases). CDR1 SNHLY and CDR2 FYNNEI come from the germline V gene. The CDR3 runs 14 residues. The ends were cut back, 8 bases at V and 0 bases at J, with 14 bases in the middle. The CDR3 spells CASASGTLSYEQYF. DNA of the CDR3: TGTGCCAGCGCCAGCGGGACACTCTCCTACGAGCAGTACTTC. Together with reference TRBV2 and TRBJ2-7, the CDR3 gives the full variable domain: EPEVTQTPSHQVTQMGQEVILRCVPISNHLYFYWYRQILGQKVEFLVSFYNNEISEKSEIFDDQFSVERPDGSNFTLKIRSTKLEDSAMYFCASASGTLSYEQYFGPGTRLTVT.

This clone turned up a few times. One end of the junction varies from germline; a read error may be responsible. The genes are TRBV7-9 and TRBJ2-3; D possibly corresponds to TRBD2 (5 bases). Germline CDR1 and CDR2: SEHNR and FQNEAQ (reference sequence). CDR3 length equals 13 residues. This CDR3 reads CASSQDSSGTQYF. Here the CDR3 DNA reads TGCGCCAGCAGCCAAGATAGTTCGGGAACGCAGTATTTT.

Turning to this clone: Other DNA sequences in this specimen translate into the identical CDR3. The CDR3 here is CSARAYNEQFF. CDR3 sequence (DNA): TGCAGTGCTAGAGCATACAATGAGCAGTTCTTC. The genes are TRBV20-1 and TRBJ2-1; no definite D call. The CDR3 extends over 11 amino acids. Trimming cost V 1 base and J 4 bases, with 2 bases left between them. From germline, CDR1 is DFQATT and CDR2 SNEGSKA (reference sequence).

This clone was seen only a few times. CDR3 amino acids: CASSPTGLKTQYF. CDR3 sequence (DNA): TGTGCCAGCAGCCCCACAGGGTTGAAGACCCAGTACTTC. V and J are TRBV6-5 and TRBJ2-5; D perhaps matches TRBD1 (6 bases). The V gene's germline CDR1 is MNHEY and CDR2 SVGAGI. Trimming removed 6 bases at V and 6 bases at J, with 14 bases between. The CDR3 consists of 13 residues.

The chain is built from TRBV9 and TRBJ2-3; D could derive from TRBD1 or TRBD2 (5 bases each). The V gene lost 2 bases and the J gene lost 5 bases, with 9 bases spanning the gap. CDR1 SGDLS and CDR2 YYNGEE come from the germline V gene. The CDR3 runs 13 residues. The CDR3 region has the DNA TGTGCCAGCAGCGTTGGGGCGGGAGATACGCAGTATTTT. Translated, it gives CASSVGAGDTQYF.

This clone appeared a few times. This chain connects TRBV29-1 to TRBJ1-2, with D possibly TRBD1 on 6 matching bases. The CDR3 has 11 residues. With 3 bases removed from V and 7 bases from J, the gap between germline ends came to 9 bases. Germline assignment: CDR1 SQVTM and CDR2 ANQGSEA. CDR3: CSVDLGAGYTF. CDR3 in DNA: TGCAGCGTTGATTTGGGGGCTGGCTACACCTTC.

V usage is TRBV27 and J usage is TRBJ2-1, with D hard to call. The V and J ends lost 2 bases and 1 base respectively, with 9 bases between them. The CDR3 spans 15 residues. Germline CDR1 reads MNHEY; CDR2 reads SMNVEV (reference sequence). The CDR3 DNA reads as TGTGCCAGCAGTTTAAGAGCAAGGTCCTACAATGAGCAGTTCTTC. Its protein product is CASSLRARSYNEQFF.

This clone appeared many times. The chain recombines TRBV7-9 with TRBJ2-7, with D unresolved. V was trimmed by 3 bases and J by 6 bases, leaving 18 bases between them. This CDR3 is 15 amino acids long. The germline V gene has CDR1 SEHNR and CDR2 FQNEAQ (reference sequence). The CDR3 DNA is TGTGCCAGCAGCTTGGTCGGAAGGAGAAAGGGCGAGCAGTACTTC. Encoded protein: CASSLVGRRKGEQYF.

This clone was seen a single time. This chain joins TRBV11-2 and TRBJ2-1; TRBD1 aligns across 7 bases. V was pared by 1 base and J by 0 bases, with 0 bases of the junction left unmatched. The CDR3 is 15 residues long. From germline, CDR1 is SGHAT and CDR2 FQNNGV. The CDR3 here is CASSLGTGSYNEQFF. The CDR3 nucleotides are TGTGCCAGCAGCTTAGGGACAGGCTCCTACAATGAGCAGTTCTTC.

This clone occurred a few times. This sequence joins TRBV5-1 and TRBJ2-7; D is perhaps TRBD1 (6 bases). The V end lost 4 bases, the J end lost 4 bases, and 18 bases lay between the germline ends. The CDR3 consists of 15 residues. In germline, CDR1 is SGHRS, CDR2 YFSETQ. CDR3 nucleotide sequence: TGCGCCAGCAGCACAGGGTTTTCGACAGCGTACGAGCAGTACTTC. It translates to CASSTGFSTAYEQYF.

This clone was observed a handful of times. The chain links TRBV29-1 to TRBJ2-2; 9 bases fit TRBD2. The germline V gene has CDR1 SQVTM and CDR2 ANQGSEA. V lost 3 bases, J lost 6 bases, and 5 bases stayed unmatched. The CDR3 sequence is 14 residues long. CDR3 sequence: CSVDLSGSAGELFF. In nucleotides, the CDR3 is TGCAGCGTTGATCTTAGCGGGAGTGCCGGGGAGCTGTTTTTT.

CDR3 bases: TGTGCCAGCAAGGACCCCCTGGCCTACGAGCAGTACTTC. Translating gives CASKDPLAYEQYF. This chain joins TRBV6-1 and TRBJ2-7; D not certain. The V gene's germline CDR1 is MNHNS and CDR2 SASEGT. The CDR3 extends over 13 amino acids. V was clipped by 7 bases and J by 2 bases, with 12 bases between them.